This T cell receptor beta chain was sequenced for a study of cytomegalovirus exposure and HLA in healthy donors. Study results and limitations: In terms of immune exposure information, only CMV serostatus was available. Using the classifier, cytomegalovirus status was reportedly diagnosed with high specificity and sensitivity. TCR beta V- and J-gene trimming, according to a later analysis, was linked to a missense DCLRE1C variant. In an earlier analysis, about 90% or about 30%: the productive usage of most TCR beta V segments.

Germline values: CDR1 LNHNV, CDR2 YYDKDF (reference sequence). The CDR3 totals 17 residues. The V gene end was trimmed by 7 bases and the J gene end by 3 bases; junction bases not matched to a gene: 9. This clone was seen more than once but under ten times. Antigen: not known. Primers: 60 Vbeta forward and 13 Jbeta reverse. Clones were read by immunoSEQ multiplex PCR, and TCRdb kept only the in-frame ones, dropping some. The sample records over 35,000 clones, 68% being singletons. This receptor was taken from a man aged 35-49 years in good health and CMV-seronegative. The rearrangement uses TRBV15 and TRBJ1-4; 12 nucleotides align to TRBD1. Sequencing was performed on PBMCs. The CDR3 spells CATNRDRGRLANEKLFF. The DNA of the CDR3 is TGTGCCACCAACCGGGACAGGGGGCGCTTGGCTAATGAAAAACTGTTTTTT.